The 6 T cell receptor beta chains below come from one sample, sequenced in a study of blood T cells in healthy people across ages. A second PCR, run for about 7 to 11 cycles, used a sample-barcoded 5' primer plus a J-beta primer mix. TCRdb reprocessed the 5' RACE reads with MiXCR, giving one entry per CDR3 protein. This sample has 1.5 million or so distinct CDR3 sequences; approximately 43% occur once, and the top ten carry over 3.5%. The specimen sequenced was blood. The receptors derive from a woman aged 18-29 years in good health.

The chain carries TRBV7-2 and TRBJ2-7; 10 bases agree with TRBD2. This CDR3 is built from 15 residues. From germline, CDR1 is SGHTA and CDR2 FQGNSA. V was clipped by 4 bases and J by 3 bases; unmatched bases: 6. CDR3 loop: CASSSRLAGHYEQYF. CDR3 bases: TGTGCCAGCAGCTCAAGACTAGCGGGCCACTACGAGCAGTACTTC.

There are a few counts of this clonotype. At one end, the junction sequence differs from germline, possibly due to a read error. The V call is TRBV30, the J call TRBJ1-1; D perhaps matches TRBD1 (5 bases). Germline assignment: CDR1 GTSNPN and CDR2 SVGIG (reference sequence). The CDR3 consists of 15 residues. CDR3: CAFSHPGGGRTETFF. In nucleotides, the CDR3 is TGTGCCTTTTCCCATCCCGGGGGGGGTCGGACTGAAACTTTCTTT.

V and J are TRBV27 and TRBJ2-3, with no clear D. Germline V gene data show CDR1 as MNHEY and CDR2 as SMNVEV (reference sequence). Trimming stripped 5 bases from V and 4 bases from J, with 16 bases between. This CDR3 has 15 amino acids. The CDR3 DNA is TGTGCCAGCAGTCCCCTCCCAACTCGGGCAGATACGCAGTATTTT. It is translated as CASSPLPTRADTQYF.

The chain uses TRBV5-1 and TRBJ2-2, with 7 bases identical to TRBD2. The CDR3 loop spans 14 amino acids. V lost 7 bases, J lost 7 bases, and 10 bases stayed unmatched. In germline, CDR1 is SGHRS, CDR2 YFSETQ. CDR3 residues: CASSLAEAGGELFF. The CDR3 DNA follows: TGCGCCAGCTCCCTAGCGGAGGCGGGCGGGGAGCTGTTTTTT.

The CDR3 bases are TGTGCCATCAGTCCAGGGACTAGCGGGAAAATGGATGAGCAGTACTTC. The encoded protein is CAISPGTSGKMDEQYF. V is TRBV10-3 and J is TRBJ2-5; 13 nucleotides line up with TRBD2. The V segment lost 5 bases and the J segment 11 bases; nucleotides outside the gene matches: 14. The CDR3 extends over 16 amino acids. CDR1 and CDR2 from the germline V gene are ENHRY and SYGVKD.

This clonotype was seen more than once but under ten times. The chain is built from TRBV3-1 and TRBJ2-5; D is possibly TRBD1 (6 bases). Germline values: CDR1 LGHDT, CDR2 YNNKEL (reference sequence). CDR3 length: 14 residues. V shed 4 bases and J shed 7 bases, with 16 bases lying between them. The CDR3 DNA reads TGTGCCAGCAGCCTGGCGCTCAACAGGGTGACCCAGTACTTC. It codes for CASSLALNRVTQYF.